The 32 T cell receptor beta chains listed next were all sequenced from one sample in a study of blood T cell repertoires in COVID-19. This table comes from immunoSEQ multiplex PCR, and its TCRdb copy is limited to in-frame clones, with some not included. Here the sample spans 290,000 or so clones, 75% to 95% being singletons. Sequencing was carried out using PBMCs or T cells enriched from blood (not recorded which). These receptors all stem from a woman aged 30 to 39 who had recovered from COVID-19.

This clone has a single count. Other DNA sequences in this specimen translate into the identical CDR3. V usage is TRBV29-1 and J usage is TRBJ1-2; a possible D gene is TRBD1 (5 bases). The V gene lost 5 bases and the J gene lost 2 bases, with 6 bases spanning the gap. Germline-derived CDR1 and CDR2 are SQVTM and ANQGSEA. This CDR3 region has 11 residues. The CDR3 here is CSVSGNYGYTF. DNA for the CDR3: TGCAGCGTTTCAGGGAACTATGGCTACACCTTC.

This sequence joins TRBV19 and TRBJ1-5; 10 nucleotides match TRBD1. V lost 1 base, J lost 5 bases, and 2 bases stayed unmatched. The CDR3 has 15 amino acids. In germline, CDR1 is LNHDA, CDR2 SQIVND (reference sequence). The CDR3 sequence is CASSIVGTGDQPQHF. The CDR3 nucleotides read TGTGCCAGTAGTATAGTAGGGACAGGGGATCAGCCCCAGCATTTT.

This rearrangement joins TRBV10-3 to TRBJ1-3; a weak D match, TRBD1 (5 bases). Germline CDR1 reads ENHRY; CDR2 reads SYGVKD. This CDR3 region has 15 residues. V gave up 0 bases and J gave up 0 bases, with 6 bases separating them. The CDR3 coding sequence is TGTGCCATCAGTGAGTCAGACAGCTCTGGAAACACCATATATTTT. Translated, it gives CAISESDSSGNTIYF.

This chain links TRBV4-1 with TRBJ2-7, with TRBD1 matching 8 bases. Germline values: CDR1 MGHRA, CDR2 YSYEKL. The ends lost 2 bases at V and 9 bases at J; junction bases unmatched: 15. The CDR3 length is 16 residues. In nucleotides, the CDR3 is TGCGCCAGCAGCCAACCTCTACAGGGGGACCATACATCGCAGTACTTC. Translating gives CASSQPLQGDHTSQYF.

This clone has just one count. The chain uses TRBV20-1 and TRBJ2-7; the match to TRBD1 covers 7 bases. This CDR3 comprises 11 residues. V gave up 3 bases and J gave up 13 bases; unmatched junction bases: 9. Germline CDR1 and CDR2: DFQATT and SNEGSKA (reference sequence). Here the CDR3 reads CSASSKDRSYF. Here the CDR3 DNA reads TGCAGTGCTAGTAGTAAGGACAGGTCCTACTTC.

The rearrangement joins TRBV11-3 to TRBJ1-3, with D tentatively TRBD1 (6 bases). V shed 4 bases and J shed 3 bases, with 10 bases lying between them. The CDR3 covers 14 residues. Germline V lookup: CDR1 SGHNT, CDR2 YENEEA. The CDR3 region is CASSSTGCGNTIYF. CDR3 DNA: TGTGCCAGCAGCTCCACAGGGTGTGGAAACACCATATATTTT.

The rearrangement links TRBV7-9 to TRBJ1-1, with a possible D match to TRBD1 (5 bases). CDR1 is SEHNR, CDR2 FQNEAQ, per germline (reference sequence). This CDR3 is built from 16 residues. The germline V and J ends were trimmed by 3 bases and 4 bases, with 18 bases remaining between them. CDR3 region: CASSFIRGPVSTEAFF. The CDR3 coding sequence is TGTGCCAGCAGCTTCATAAGGGGCCCCGTGAGCACTGAAGCTTTCTTT.

The chain uses TRBV18 and TRBJ2-1; tentatively, D is TRBD2 (5 bases). There are 14 residues in the CDR3. Trimming took off 5 bases at V and 0 bases at J, with 8 bases between the two ends. Germline CDR1 and CDR2: KGHSH and LQKENI. The CDR3 DNA follows: TGTGCCAGCTCATGGACTGACTCCTACAATGAGCAGTTCTTC. Its protein product is CASSWTDSYNEQFF.

This clone was counted once. The chain uses TRBV2 and TRBJ1-5; TRBD1 matches 7 bases. The CDR3 has 21 residues. The junction had 23 bases not matched to a gene; V was cut back by 6 bases and J by 0 bases. Germline V gives CDR1 SNHLY, CDR2 FYNNEI. The CDR3 region has the DNA TGTGCCAGCAGCACCTCCGATCTGCCGGGACAGTTTTTTAATAGCAATCAGCCCCAGCATTTT. As protein: CASSTSDLPGQFFNSNQPQHF.

The chain recombines TRBV27 with TRBJ2-2; tentative D call: TRBD2 (5 bases). Germline CDR1 MNHEY, CDR2 SMNVEV (reference sequence). The V and J ends lost 7 bases and 2 bases respectively, with 5 bases between them. CDR3 length: 12 amino acids. Written as DNA, the CDR3 is TGTGCCAGCACGGGAAACACCGGGGAGCTGTTTTTT. Translation gives CASTGNTGELFF.

This chain uses TRBV6-5 with TRBJ2-1; D perhaps matches TRBD1 (6 bases). V was shortened by 6 bases and J by 7 bases, with 19 bases between the two germline ends. Germline V gene data show CDR1 as MNHEY and CDR2 as SVGAGI. The CDR3 loop spans 15 amino acids. DNA for the CDR3: TGTGCCAGCAGCTCACCCGGACAGAGGGGGAATGAGCAGTTCTTC. This translates into CASSSPGQRGNEQFF.

V usage is TRBV19 and J usage is TRBJ1-2, with 11 bases identical to TRBD1. Germline V gene sequence: CDR1 LNHDA, CDR2 SQIVND (reference sequence). The CDR3 is 13 amino acids. V trimming: 8 bases; J trimming: 6 bases; junction bases outside the gene matches: 5. CDR3 sequence reads: CASSGQGVNGYTF. DNA for the CDR3: TGTGCCAGTTCGGGACAGGGGGTGAATGGCTACACCTTC. Using reference TRBV19 and TRBJ1-2 for the parts outside the CDR3, the full variable domain is DGGITQSPKYLFRKEGQNVTLSCEQNLNHDAMYWYRQDPGQGLRLIYYSQIVNDFQKGDIAEGYSVSREKKESFPLTVTSAQKNPTAFYLCASSGQGVNGYTFGSGTRLTVV.

This clone was seen a handful of times. The V call is TRBV19, the J call TRBJ2-3, with TRBD1 matching 7 bases. Germline loops: CDR1 LNHDA, CDR2 SQIVND (reference sequence). CDR3 length: 15 residues. V dropped 3 bases and J dropped 0; count of bases not matched to a gene: 3. The CDR3 coding sequence is TGTGCCAGTAGTATGCCCAGGGGGAGCACAGATACGCAGTATTTT. Translation: CASSMPRGSTDTQYF.

The chain joins TRBV20-1 to TRBJ1-1, with D unclear. This CDR3 comprises 11 residues. Trimming took off 7 bases at V and 7 bases at J, with 13 bases between the two ends. Germline assignment: CDR1 DFQATT and CDR2 SNEGSKA (reference sequence). Here the CDR3 reads CSGRADFEAFF. The DNA for the CDR3 is TGCAGTGGTAGGGCGGACTTTGAAGCTTTCTTT.

V is TRBV9 and J is TRBJ2-1; D is unclear. The V gene lost 1 base and the J gene lost 0 bases, with 8 bases spanning the gap. The V gene's germline CDR1 is SGDLS and CDR2 YYNGEE. This CDR3 contains 15 residues. The DNA for the CDR3 is TGTGCCAGCAGCGTAATGGAGACCTCCTACAATGAGCAGTTCTTC. Its translation is CASSVMETSYNEQFF.

This rearrangement joins TRBV15 to TRBJ2-7; D is undetermined. The CDR3 length is 13 residues. Trimming stripped 0 bases from V and 5 bases from J, with 8 bases between. Per germline, CDR1 LNHNV and CDR2 YYDKDF (reference sequence). CDR3 sequence (DNA): TGTGCCACCAGCAGAGATTTTCTTGACGAGCAGTACTTC. Protein product: CATSRDFLDEQYF. Supplemented by reference TRBV15 and TRBJ2-7, the full variable domain reads DAMVIQNPRYQVTQFGKPVTLSCSQTLNHNVMYWYQQKSSQAPKLLFHYYDKDFNNEADTPDNFQSRRPNTSFCFLDIRSPGLGDTAMYLCATSRDFLDEQYFGPGTRLTVT.

The chain has TRBV10-3 and TRBJ1-2, with D possibly TRBD1 on 6 matching bases. The CDR3 extends over 15 amino acids. Trimming took off 6 bases at V and 4 bases at J, with 18 bases between the two ends. Germline V CDR1 and CDR2: ENHRY, SYGVKD. CDR3 amino acids: CAISVSQGPLYGYTF. In nucleotides, the CDR3 is TGTGCCATCAGCGTTTCACAGGGACCTCTCTATGGCTACACCTTC.

This clone was observed a few times. V is TRBV4-3 and J is TRBJ2-1, with TRBD1 as a possible D gene (5 bases). CDR3 size: 16 residues. Germline-derived CDR1 and CDR2 are LGHNA and YSLEER. V was cut by 1 base and J by 4 bases, with 14 bases left in between. The CDR3 nucleotides read TGCGCCAGCAGCCAAGGAGTTACAGGACGATACAATGAGCAGTTCTTC. Its translation is CASSQGVTGRYNEQFF.

The chain combines TRBV27 with TRBJ1-1; D possibly corresponds to TRBD1 (5 bases). Germline V CDR1 and CDR2: MNHEY, SMNVEV (reference sequence). The V gene lost 2 bases and the J gene lost 3 bases, with 19 bases spanning the gap. The CDR3 runs 17 residues. CDR3 DNA sequence: TGTGCCAGCAGTTTAGGTCGGGGGGGAGGAGCGTACACTGAAGCTTTCTTT. Its protein is CASSLGRGGGAYTEAFF.

In DNA, the CDR3 is TGTGCCAGCAGCCCACAGGGGTTTACCGGGGAGCTGTTTTTT. Amino acid sequence: CASSPQGFTGELFF. The chain links TRBV11-1 to TRBJ2-2; 7 positions agree with TRBD1. After removal of 5 bases from V and 5 bases from J, the junction contained 5 bases not matched to a gene. Germline V gives CDR1 SGHAT, CDR2 FQDESV (reference sequence). The CDR3 is 14 amino acids.

The V call is TRBV5-1, the J call TRBJ1-1; D gene uncertain. Trimming took off 5 bases at V and 5 bases at J, with 10 bases between the two ends. CDR1 and CDR2 (germline): SGHRS, YFSETQ. This CDR3 region has 12 residues. The CDR3: CASREGRTEAFF. CDR3 coding DNA: TGCGCCAGCAGAGAGGGTCGGACTGAAGCTTTCTTT.

This chain uses TRBV3-1 (or the pseudogene TRBV3-2) with TRBJ2-5; 8 positions agree with TRBD2. CDR1 is LGHDT, CDR2 YNNKEL, per germline (reference sequence). The trim removed 6 bases at V and 6 bases at J, leaving 9 bases unmatched. The CDR3 length is 14 residues. The DNA for the CDR3 is TGTGCCAGCAGTTCTATCGCGGGAGGAAAGACCCAGTACTTC. Amino acid sequence: CASSSIAGGKTQYF.

The chain combines TRBV30 with TRBJ2-2, with D perhaps TRBD2 (5 bases). This CDR3 comprises 13 residues. The V gene lost 1 base and the J gene lost 7 bases, with 10 bases spanning the gap. Germline-derived CDR1 and CDR2 are GTSNPN and SVGIG (reference sequence). CDR3 coding DNA: TGTGCCTGGAGTGAGCGGTTGGGCGGGGAGCTGTTTTTT. This sequence encodes CAWSERLGGELFF.

The chain uses TRBV28 and TRBJ2-6; possible D gene TRBD2, 6 bases. The germline gives CDR1 MDHEN, CDR2 SYDVKM. V lost 5 bases to trimming and J lost 3 bases, with 8 bases between them. This CDR3 contains 14 residues. In nucleotides, the CDR3 is TGTGCCAGCAGTGAGGGAGGTGGGGCCAACGTCCTGACTTTC. Its translation is CASSEGGGANVLTF.

The chain joins TRBV24-1 to TRBJ2-3; 7 bases line up with TRBD1. This CDR3 is 16 amino acids long. Per the germline V gene, CDR1 is KGHDR and CDR2 is SFDVKD. V was clipped by 3 bases and J by 2 bases; unmatched bases: 7. DNA of the CDR3: TGTGCCACCAGTGATCCGGGACAGACATCCACAGATACGCAGTATTTT. Translating gives CATSDPGQTSTDTQYF.

This rearrangement joins TRBV11-2 to TRBJ1-2, with D possibly being TRBD1 (5 bases). Between the trimmed V and J ends, which lost 5 bases and 8 bases, there was a span of 21 bases. Germline CDR1 and CDR2: SGHAT and FQNNGV. This CDR3 contains 15 residues. In DNA form, the CDR3 reads TGTGCCAGCAGCCCCGGGGGGGTGGAGGTTTGGGGCTACACCTTC. Translated: CASSPGGVEVWGYTF.

The rearrangement joins TRBV7-2 to TRBJ2-3; TRBD2 agrees at 8 bases. Trimming took 0 bases from V and 2 from J; bases not matched to a gene: 7. The CDR3 is 17 amino acids. Germline lookup yields CDR1 SGHTA and CDR2 FQGNSA. The CDR3 is CASSLAKTSVFTDTQYF. CDR3 nucleotides: TGTGCCAGCAGCTTAGCGAAGACTAGCGTGTTCACAGATACGCAGTATTTT.

The CDR3 bases are TGTGCCAGCACCCTTTCTAGGACAAACAATGAGCAGTTCTTC. It encodes CASTLSRTNNEQFF. The gene calls are TRBV18 and TRBJ2-1; maybe TRBD1 (5 bases). The CDR3 covers 14 residues. Germline-derived CDR1 and CDR2 are KGHSH and LQKENI. Trimming took off 8 bases at V and 5 bases at J, with 16 bases between the two ends.

Written as DNA, the CDR3 is TGTGCCAGCAGCCAGACAGGGCTGGACTATGGCTACACCTTC. This sequence encodes CASSQTGLDYGYTF. The rearrangement joins TRBV2 to TRBJ1-2, with 7 bases fitting TRBD1. CDR1 is SNHLY and CDR2 is FYNNEI in the germline V gene. Losses at the gene ends were 6 bases for V and 3 bases for J; bases not matched to a gene: 7. This CDR3 region has 14 residues.

The chain links TRBV4-3 to TRBJ2-5; 11 bases are shared with TRBD1. V gave up 3 bases and J gave up 5 bases; unmatched junction bases: 8. The length of the CDR3 is 16 residues. In germline, CDR1 is LGHNA, CDR2 YSLEER. CDR3 in DNA: TGCGCCAGCAGCCAGGCCAGGGACAGGGGGTGGGAGACCCAGTACTTC. Translated: CASSQARDRGWETQYF.

The chain has TRBV7-3 and TRBJ2-2, with D uncertain. V gave up 5 bases and J gave up 3 bases, with 7 bases separating them. CDR3 length equals 13 residues. Germline values: CDR1 SGHTA, CDR2 FQGTGA. The CDR3 sequence: CASSQAHTGELFF. Here the CDR3 DNA reads TGTGCCAGCAGCCAAGCTCACACCGGGGAGCTGTTTTTT.

The V call is TRBV7-2, the J call TRBJ2-1, with 16 bases aligning to TRBD2. This CDR3 contains 15 residues. Looked up from germline, CDR1 is SGHTA and CDR2 is FQGNSA. Losses at the gene ends were 3 bases for V and 15 bases for J; bases not matched to a gene: 8. In nucleotides, the CDR3 is TGTGCCAGCAGCTTGGGACTAGCGGGAGGGGCTGGCGCGTTCTTC. It specifies CASSLGLAGGAGAFF.